This T cell receptor beta chain is drawn from a study of T cell repertoires in aging, cancer and after chemotherapy. Multiplex touch-down PCR with TRB-A/B primers amplified rearranged V-D-J TRB sequences. TCRdb fed the multiplex PCR reads into MiXCR, producing one record per CDR3 protein. The sample includes 3,700 or so distinct CDR3 sequences, about 28% seen only once; the top ten take 5.5% to 7%. Amplification of TCR beta used genomic DNA extracted from peripheral blood. This clonotype was detected only once. The CDR3 is made up of 12 amino acids. Looked up from germline, CDR1 is SQVTM and CDR2 is ANQGSEA. The junction had 6 bases not matched to a gene; V was cut back by 3 bases and J by 8 bases.

The J gene is TRBJ1-2, the V gene TRBV29-1; 7 bases map to TRBD1. The sample taken for sequencing was blood. The clonotype was recovered from a human donor in good health. CDR3 residues: CSVDGTVGGYTF. The CDR3 nucleotides read TGCAGCGTTGACGGGACAGTCGGGGGCTACACCTTC.